Listed here is a single T cell receptor (beta chain). These data originate in a study of T cells after yellow fever vaccination. Study as a whole: Where fractions had low cell numbers, libraries were prepared from them with the SMART-Seq v4 Ultra Low Input RNA kit.

Germline assignment: CDR1 SGHAT and CDR2 FQNNGV. The CDR3 loop spans 16 amino acids. Trimming took off 0 bases at V and 3 bases at J, with 14 bases between the two ends. Conversion of TCR transcripts into cDNA relied on 5'RACE template switching, which added a universal primer site and UMIs. A single record per CDR3 protein comes from TCRdb applying MiXCR to the 5' RACE reads. The profile shows fewer than 400,000 distinct CDR3 sequences, about 10% of them singletons. The sequence came from a man aged 18 to 30 who received the YFV17D yellow fever vaccine. The sample in question was CD4+ T cells sorted from PBMCs, obtained 45 days after the yellow fever booster vaccination. This chain links TRBV11-2 with TRBJ2-5; D unclear. CDR3 bases: TGTGCCAGCAGCTTAGATTACCTTGCCTCGAAAGAGACCCAGTACTTC. Residues: CASSLDYLASKETQYF.